This T cell receptor beta chain was recovered during a study of Ad26.COV2.S vaccination and SARS-CoV-2 variants. Study context: Ad26.COV2.S given intramuscularly, once or twice 56 days apart. Overall study results and limits: It was vaccine recipients, not placebo recipients, who had the higher spike-specific TCR breadth.

Between the trimmed V and J ends, which lost 6 bases and 9 bases, there was a span of 18 bases. CDR3 length equals 14 residues. CDR1 and CDR2 from the germline V gene are MNHEY and SVGAGI. Method: immunoSEQ multiplex PCR; TCRdb's copy keeps in-frame clones and lacks some. The data hold 410,000 or so clones, with over 75% observed a single time. Treatment indicated: roughly 19 received Ad26.COV2.S at low or high dose, single or two shots; roughly five received placebo; per-sample allocation not given. At day 63 after the first vaccine or placebo injection, samples were drawn. In regard to this clone: Its target is unknown.

The sequencing here drew on peripheral blood, taken in a trial of Ad26.COV2.S vaccine versus placebo. V usage is TRBV6-5 and J usage is TRBJ2-1; D is undetermined. The TCR sequence derives from a person between 18 and 60 years old who received the Ad26.COV2.S COVID-19 vaccine or a placebo. DNA for the CDR3: TGTGCCAGCAGATACAAAATGCTAGAGCCTGAGCAGTTCTTC. Translated: CASRYKMLEPEQFF.